The 20 T cell receptor beta chains listed next were all sequenced from one sample in a study of CD8 T cells in Susac syndrome. An amount of RNA that ranged from roughly 0.5 to 1 ug was reverse transcribed with random hexamers. Using its own MiXCR run on the immunoSEQ multiplex PCR reads, TCRdb lists one record per CDR3 protein. This table holds roughly 150,000 distinct CDR3 sequences, around 95% found once. The sample comprised CD4+ T cells from PBMCs. The receptors derive from a human donor with Susac syndrome.

The chain joins TRBV14 to TRBJ2-7; tentative D call: TRBD1 (6 bases). V lost 3 bases and J lost 6, with 15 bases in between. The CDR3 is 14 amino acids. CDR1 is SGHDN, CDR2 FVKESK, per germline. CDR3 nucleotides: TGTGCCAGCAGCCACCTGGGGGCGACGGGCGAGCAGTACTTC. It codes for CASSHLGATGEQYF.

V and J are TRBV6-1 and TRBJ2-2; D may be TRBD1 (6 bases). CDR3 size: 16 residues. The V and J ends lost 6 bases and 2 bases respectively, with 16 bases between them. Germline V gene sequence: CDR1 MNHNS, CDR2 SASEGT. CDR3 sequence (DNA): TGTGCCAGCAGAAGGATCGGGACATCTAACACCGGGGAGCTGTTTTTT. Translation gives CASRRIGTSNTGELFF.

The rearrangement joins TRBV29-1 to TRBJ2-5, with D perhaps given as TRBD1 or TRBD2 (5 bases each). The V and J ends lost 8 bases and 4 bases respectively, with 14 bases between them. CDR1 and CDR2 (germline): SQVTM, ANQGSEA. This CDR3 has 12 residues. DNA for the CDR3: TGCAGCCAGAGAGGGGTTACAGAGACCCAGTACTTC. Protein product: CSQRGVTETQYF.

The chain carries TRBV7-2 and TRBJ1-1; no firm D call. CDR3 length equals 14 residues. V was cut by 5 bases and J by 1 base, with 11 bases left in between. Germline V gene sequence: CDR1 SGHTA, CDR2 FQGNSA. CDR3 protein: CASSLKSPNTEAFF. CDR3 nucleotides: TGTGCCAGCAGCCTCAAGTCCCCGAACACTGAAGCTTTCTTT.

This rearrangement joins TRBV4-3 to TRBJ1-6; the D gene is possibly TRBD1 (5 bases). CDR1 is LGHNA, CDR2 YSLEER, per germline. This CDR3 has 16 residues. The V gene lost 0 bases and the J gene lost 8 bases, with 14 bases spanning the gap. The chain's CDR3 is CASSQEARVGDSPLHF. CDR3 in DNA: TGCGCCAGCAGCCAAGAAGCCAGGGTAGGGGATTCACCCCTCCACTTT.

This rearrangement joins TRBV5-6 to TRBJ2-1; a weak D match, TRBD2 (5 bases). CDR3 length: 12 amino acids. Trimming removed 2 bases at V and 8 bases at J, with 8 bases between. Germline-derived CDR1 and CDR2 are SGHDT and YYEEEE. The CDR3 here is CASSLWGDEQFF. The CDR3 nucleotides are TGTGCCAGCAGCTTATGGGGAGATGAGCAGTTCTTC. Together with reference TRBV5-6 and TRBJ2-1, the CDR3 gives the full variable domain: DAGVTQSPTHLIKTRGQQVTLRCSPKSGHDTVSWYQQALGQGPQFIFQYYEEEERQRGNFPDRFSGHQFPNYSSELNVNALLLGDSALYLCASSLWGDEQFFGPGTRLTVL.

This sequence joins TRBV27 and TRBJ1-2, with 8 bases that match TRBD1. Germline V gene data show CDR1 as MNHEY and CDR2 as SMNVEV (reference sequence). The CDR3 runs 11 residues. The trim removed 9 bases at V and 3 bases at J, leaving 0 bases unmatched. The CDR3 sequence: CARGQDYGYTF. The CDR3 DNA sequence: TGTGCCAGGGGACAGGACTATGGCTACACCTTC.

The chain joins TRBV5-4 to TRBJ2-1; no firm D call. V gave up 6 bases and J gave up 0 bases, with 13 bases separating them. The CDR3 sequence is 15 residues long. Germline CDR1 is SGHNT and CDR2 is YYREEE (reference sequence). The CDR3 nucleotides are TGTGCCAGCATCCTTTTTCCCTCCTCCTACAATGAGCAGTTCTTC. It is translated as CASILFPSSYNEQFF.

This clonotype appeared once. This chain joins TRBV3-1 and TRBJ2-7; 8 bases align to TRBD1. The V segment lost 0 bases and the J segment 3 bases; nucleotides outside the gene matches: 10. In germline, CDR1 is LGHDT, CDR2 YNNKEL (reference sequence). The CDR3 spans 17 residues. The CDR3 is CASSQDRGQGIYYEQYF. The CDR3 region has the DNA TGTGCCAGCAGCCAAGATCGAGGACAGGGAATATACTACGAGCAGTACTTC.

The chain joins TRBV14 to TRBJ2-7, with a tentative D call TRBD1 (5 bases). The CDR3 is 14 residues long. V was trimmed by 2 bases and J by 2 bases, leaving 10 bases between them. CDR1 and CDR2 from the germline V gene are SGHDN and FVKESK. CDR3 amino acids: CASSQTGPAYEQYF. In DNA, the CDR3 is TGTGCCAGCAGCCAAACAGGTCCTGCCTACGAGCAGTACTTC.

J is TRBJ1-1 and V is TRBV29-1; D gene unclear. Germline-derived CDR1 and CDR2 are SQVTM and ANQGSEA. The CDR3 loop spans 12 amino acids. V lost 4 bases to trimming and J lost 1 base, with 7 bases between them. This CDR3 reads CSVADPNTEAFF. Here the CDR3 DNA reads TGCAGCGTTGCTGATCCGAACACTGAAGCTTTCTTT.

CDR3 nucleotides: TGTGCCAGCAGCGGGGGCCGGGATGAGCAGTTCTTC. Its protein product is CASSGGRDEQFF. The chain combines TRBV6-5 with TRBJ2-1; D is tentatively TRBD1 or TRBD2 (6 bases each). CDR3 length: 12 residues. V lost 6 bases and J 8 bases, leaving 11 bases between the germline ends. From germline, CDR1 is MNHEY and CDR2 SVGAGI.

The chain is built from TRBV23-1 and TRBJ1-2, with 7 bases identical to TRBD1. TRBV23-1 is filed as an ORF, its function uncertain. The CDR3 covers 15 residues. V trimming: 9 bases; J trimming: 8 bases; junction bases outside the gene matches: 18. The CDR3 nucleotides read TGCGCCAGGCAACGGGCAGGGACAGAGGGATGCGGCTACACCTTC. Translating gives CARQRAGTEGCGYTF.

A single count supports this clonotype. The genes are TRBV4-1 and TRBJ1-1, with D maybe TRBD1 (5 bases). This CDR3 has 18 residues. Germline V gene lookup returns CDR1 MGHRA and CDR2 YSYEKL. Trimming left V 0 bases short and J 6 bases short, with 23 bases between. The CDR3 protein is CASSQDQQGFARIAEAFF. CDR3 coding DNA: TGCGCCAGCAGCCAAGATCAGCAGGGATTCGCAAGGATCGCTGAAGCTTTCTTT.

This clonotype was observed a single time. The rearrangement joins TRBV24-1 to TRBJ2-3, with 8 bases lining up with TRBD1. Trimming removed 9 bases from V and 9 bases from J; junction bases left unmatched: 7. The CDR3 runs 12 residues. Germline loops: CDR1 KGHDR, CDR2 SFDVKD. For the CDR3, the DNA is TGTGCCACCGCCCGGGGGACAGGCACGCAGTATTTT. Its protein product is CATARGTGTQYF.

The chain combines TRBV6-2 or TRBV6-3 with TRBJ2-5; D remains unclear. Germline V gene sequence: CDR1 MNHEY, CDR2 SVGEGT. The CDR3 has 10 amino acids. Trimming cost V 4 bases and J 7 bases, with 4 bases left between them. The CDR3 is CASSSRTQYF. CDR3 nucleotides: TGTGCCAGCAGTTCCAGGACCCAGTACTTC.

V is TRBV29-1 and J is TRBJ2-2; 7 bases align to TRBD1. V was clipped by 6 bases and J by 5 bases; unmatched bases: 6. Per the germline V gene, CDR1 is SQVTM and CDR2 is ANQGSEA. The CDR3 has 13 residues. The DNA of the CDR3 is TGCAGCGTGGGACAGAAGGTTACCGGGGAGCTGTTTTTT. As protein: CSVGQKVTGELFF.

The J gene is TRBJ2-1, the V gene TRBV14; 11 bases match TRBD2. V trimming: 2 bases; J trimming: 9 bases; junction bases outside the gene matches: 3. The CDR3 consists of 14 residues. Germline CDR1 is SGHDN and CDR2 is FVKESK. CDR3 sequence (DNA): TGTGCCAGCAGCCAACCAGGACTAGCGGGTGAGCAGTTCTTC. Its protein is CASSQPGLAGEQFF.

J is TRBJ2-7 and V is TRBV19; 9 positions match TRBD1. Germline values: CDR1 LNHDA, CDR2 SQIVND (reference sequence). V lost 9 bases and J lost 3; bases outside the gene matches: 3. The CDR3 is made up of 12 amino acids. In nucleotides, the CDR3 is TGTGCCAGCGGGACAGGGCTCTACGAGCAGTACTTC. Translation: CASGTGLYEQYF.

This rearrangement joins TRBV7-7 to TRBJ2-6; the D call may be TRBD1 or TRBD2 (5 bases each). The CDR3 runs to 15 residues. V lost 5 bases and J lost 2, with 10 bases in between. Germline V gives CDR1 SSHAT, CDR2 FNYEAQ (reference sequence). The CDR3 bases are TGTGCCAGCAGCCCTGTGGGGGCTGGGGCCAACGTCCTGACTTTC. Translating it yields CASSPVGAGANVLTF.